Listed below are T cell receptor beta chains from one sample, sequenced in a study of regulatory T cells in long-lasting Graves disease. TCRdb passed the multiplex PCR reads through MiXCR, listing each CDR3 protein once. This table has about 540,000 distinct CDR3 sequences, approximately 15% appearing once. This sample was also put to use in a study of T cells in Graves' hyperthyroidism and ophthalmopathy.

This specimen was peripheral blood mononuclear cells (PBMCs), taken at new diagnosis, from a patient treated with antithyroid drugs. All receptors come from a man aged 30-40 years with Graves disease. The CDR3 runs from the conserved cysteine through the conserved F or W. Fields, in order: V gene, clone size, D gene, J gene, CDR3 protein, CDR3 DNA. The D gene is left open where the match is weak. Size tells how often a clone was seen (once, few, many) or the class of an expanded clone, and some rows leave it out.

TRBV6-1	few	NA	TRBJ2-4	CASTPRAAAKNIQYF	TGTGCCAGCACCCCGAGGGCCGCGGCCAAAAACATTCAGTACTTC
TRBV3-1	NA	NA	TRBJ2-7	CASGQLGRKQYF	TGTGCCAGCGGCCAACTTGGTCGCAAGCAGTACTTC
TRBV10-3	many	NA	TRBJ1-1	CAISALNTEAFF	TGTGCCATCAGTGCCCTGAACACTGAAGCTTTCTTT
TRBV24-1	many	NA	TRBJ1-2	CATEDTGTSDGYTF	TGTGCCACCGAGGATACCGGGACAAGCGACGGCTACACCTTC
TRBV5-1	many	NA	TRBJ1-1	CASSFGKEMNTEAFF	TGCGCCAGCAGCTTTGGTAAGGAAATGAACACTGAAGCTTTCTTT
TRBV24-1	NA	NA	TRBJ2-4	CATSDSRAAKNIQYF	TGTGCCACCAGTGATTCCAGGGCGGCCAAAAACATTCAGTACTTC
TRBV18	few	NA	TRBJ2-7	CASSPIQGLSYEQYF	TGTGCCAGCTCACCAATACAGGGTCTCTCCTACGAGCAGTACTTC
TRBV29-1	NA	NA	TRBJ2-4	CSVPGAAKNIQYF	TGCAGCGTTCCAGGCGCAGCCAAAAACATTCAGTACTTC
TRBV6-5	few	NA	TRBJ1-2	CASSYGDAPGGYTF	TGTGCCAGCAGTTATGGGGACGCCCCGGGTGGCTACACCTTC
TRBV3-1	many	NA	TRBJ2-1	CASSHSTGSAIRNEQFF	TGTGCCAGCAGCCACAGTACCGGGAGCGCGATTAGGAATGAGCAGTTCTTC
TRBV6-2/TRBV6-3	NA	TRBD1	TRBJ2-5	CASSYRTGSGETQYF	TGTGCCAGCAGTTACCGGACAGGGTCAGGGGAGACCCAGTACTTC
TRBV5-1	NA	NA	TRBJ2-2	CASSLLASGELFF	TGCGCCAGCAGCTTGTTGGCTTCCGGGGAGCTGTTTTTT
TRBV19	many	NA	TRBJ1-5	CARTHSRLVGQPQHF	TGTGCCAGAACCCACTCCAGACTGGTAGGTCAGCCCCAGCATTTT
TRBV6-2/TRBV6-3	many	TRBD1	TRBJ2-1	CASRLPPGQKNEQFF	TGTGCCAGCAGGCTACCTCCGGGACAGAAGAATGAGCAGTTCTTC
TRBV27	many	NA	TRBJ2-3	CASRALHNPDTQYF	TGTGCCAGCAGGGCATTGCACAACCCAGATACGCAGTATTTT
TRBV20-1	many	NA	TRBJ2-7	CSLGRVSSPYEQYF	TGCAGCCTGGGGAGAGTTTCGAGCCCCTACGAGCAGTACTTC
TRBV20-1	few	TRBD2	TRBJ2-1	CSAREGIGLAGVIHNEQFF	TGCAGTGCTAGAGAGGGAATTGGACTAGCGGGAGTCATCCACAATGAGCAGTTCTTC
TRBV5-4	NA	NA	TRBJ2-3	CASKPTDTQYF	TGTGCCAGCAAACCCACAGATACGCAGTATTTT
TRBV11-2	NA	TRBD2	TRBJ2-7	CASTQTSGRVRSYEQYF	TGTGCCAGCACCCAGACTAGCGGGAGGGTAAGGTCCTACGAGCAGTACTTC
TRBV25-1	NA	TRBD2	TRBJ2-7	CASSESRGVKDYEQYF	TGTGCCAGCAGTGAATCTCGGGGGGTCAAGGATTACGAGCAGTACTTC
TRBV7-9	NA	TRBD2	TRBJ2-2	CASRLAGAGGELFF	TGTGCCAGCAGACTAGCGGGAGCCGGCGGGGAGCTGTTTTTT
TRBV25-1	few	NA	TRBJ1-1	CASSAAANTEAFF	TGTGCCAGCAGTGCAGCGGCTAACACTGAAGCTTTCTTT